The clone carrying this T cell receptor beta chain has a handful of counts. The source of the sample is a study of blood T cell repertoires in COVID-19. Turning to the study itself: Specimens from acute and convalescent COVID-19 originated in the United States, Italy and Spain.

Using immunoSEQ multiplex PCR, the repertoire was profiled, and TCRdb retains in-frame clones only, with some absent. The sample carries around 140,000 clones, 85% to 90% recorded once. V gave up 5 bases and J gave up 14 bases; unmatched junction bases: 5. CDR3 length: 11 amino acids. Germline loops: CDR1 SEHNR, CDR2 FQNEAQ (reference sequence). Sequenced: peripheral blood. This clonotype was sampled from a man between 60 and 70 years old with COVID-19, enrolled during active disease. The rearrangement uses TRBV7-9 and TRBJ1-5, with 8 bases lining up with TRBD1. The CDR3 nucleotides read TGTGCCAGCAGCGATCCAGGGGGCAAGCATTTT. This encodes CASSDPGGKHF.